These T cell receptor beta chains were read from a single sample in a study of response to subunit inactivated influenza vaccine. One entry per CDR3 protein, called by TCRdb with MiXCR from the RT-PCR reads. The data contain roughly 190,000 distinct CDR3 sequences, approximately 12% of them singletons. This same sample was also taken into another study, of T cells expressing NK-cell markers.

Source: CD8+ T cells sorted from PBMCs, taken 11 to 12 days after vaccination. All receptors derive from a man aged 50-59 years who received an inactivated influenza vaccine. Both conserved end residues are part of each CDR3. The D gene is left open where the match is weak. The listing skips clone size in some rows; elsewhere it reads once, few, many or a size class.

.	.	TRBV5-5	TRBJ2-7	CASSLDPDDEQYF	TGTGCCAGCAGCCTTGACCCCGACGACGAGCAGTACTTC
.	.	TRBV25-1	TRBJ2-1	CASSAHWDEQFF	TGTGCCAGCAGTGCCCATTGGGATGAGCAGTTCTTC
.	TRBD2	TRBV2	TRBJ2-3	CASSELAVGSSGGTDTQYF	TGTGCCAGCAGTGAATTGGCGGTTGGGTCTAGCGGAGGCACAGATACGCAGTATTTT
few	.	TRBV7-9	TRBJ1-1	CASRPSWGTLEAFF	TGTGCCAGCAGACCATCTTGGGGAACTCTTGAAGCTTTCTTT
few	TRBD2	TRBV7-6	TRBJ2-5	CASSPASRSGGDQETQYF	TGTGCCAGCAGCCCCGCGAGCAGGAGCGGGGGGGACCAAGAGACCCAGTACTTC
.	TRBD1	TRBV7-9	TRBJ1-6	CASRPTGGKNSPLHF	TGTGCCAGCAGACCAACAGGGGGCAAGAATTCACCCCTCCACTTT
.	.	TRBV27	TRBJ2-5	CASSSISWETQYF	TGTGCCAGCAGTAGTATCAGTTGGGAGACCCAGTACTTC
few	.	TRBV19	TRBJ2-1	CATTTGYNEQFF	TGTGCCACGACGACAGGCTACAATGAGCAGTTCTTC
few	TRBD1	TRBV27	TRBJ2-7	CASSFQDRAAEQYF	TGTGCCAGCAGTTTTCAAGACAGGGCGGCAGAGCAGTACTTC
.	.	TRBV12-3/TRBV12-4	TRBJ2-1	CASSLHNDGDNEQFF	TGTGCCAGCAGCCTACATAACGACGGAGACAATGAGCAGTTCTTC
few	.	TRBV5-8	TRBJ2-7	CASEGGYEQYF	TGTGCCAGCGAAGGGGGCTACGAGCAGTACTTC
.	.	TRBV7-9	TRBJ1-6	CASSSDGAYNSPLHF	TGTGCCAGCAGCTCGGACGGTGCCTATAATTCACCCCTCCACTTT
many	.	TRBV20-1	TRBJ2-7	CSARDRTLYEQYF	TGCAGTGCTAGAGATCGGACTCTTTACGAGCAGTACTTC
.	.	TRBV12-3/TRBV12-4	TRBJ1-1	CASSFRDGSEAFF	TGTGCCAGCAGTTTCAGGGACGGTAGTGAAGCTTTCTTT
.	.	TRBV5-1	TRBJ1-5	CASSSYGGQPQHF	TGCGCCAGCAGCTCCTATGGTGGTCAGCCCCAGCATTTT
many	TRBD1	TRBV27	TRBJ2-4	CASSTLDRGSKNIQYF	TGTGCCAGCAGTACGCTGGACAGGGGATCCAAAAACATTCAGTACTTC
many	.	TRBV29-1	TRBJ2-7	CSGGQAYEQYF	TGCAGCGGGGGACAAGCTTACGAGCAGTACTTC
.	.	TRBV13	TRBJ2-5	CASSSQAPWKETQYF	TGTGCCAGCAGCTCCCAGGCGCCTTGGAAAGAGACCCAGTACTTC
.	TRBD1	TRBV4-2	TRBJ2-3	CASSQGTGAMDTQYF	TGTGCCAGCAGCCAAGGAACAGGGGCAATGGATACGCAGTATTTT
.	.	TRBV5-5	TRBJ2-5	CASSLTSSQETQYF	TGTGCCAGCAGCTTGACTAGCAGCCAAGAGACCCAGTACTTC
.	.	TRBV28	TRBJ2-7	CASSSANPGTGISYEQYF	TGTGCCAGCAGTTCCGCGAACCCCGGGACTGGAATCTCCTACGAGCAGTACTTC
few	.	TRBV20-1	TRBJ2-7	CSARWPETYEQYF	TGCAGTGCCCGTTGGCCGGAAACGTACGAGCAGTACTTC